This T cell receptor (beta chain) comes out of a study of blood T cell repertoires in COVID-19. Study details: Spain, Italy and the United States supplied samples that represented acute and convalescent COVID-19. In each case, the material was cDNA or gDNA derived from T cells, B-cell-depleted T cells, or PBMCs.

Germline loops: CDR1 MNHNS, CDR2 SASEGT. The CDR3 length is 13 residues. Germline trimming cut 3 bases from V and 12 bases from J; bases unmatched to any gene: 10. In the original processing: Amplification of reference gene primers provided the estimated nucleated cell counts. Method: immunoSEQ multiplex PCR; TCRdb's copy keeps in-frame clones and lacks some. The V and J calls and clone size are taken from that table; D and trimming were inferred from the DNA. The top ten clones hold approximately 10% of a sample with about 91,000 clones, approximately 80% of them seen once. The V gene is TRBV6-1, the J gene TRBJ2-7, with 8 bases that match TRBD1. The TCR comes from a woman at least 80 years old with acute or convalescent COVID-19. The source material was peripheral blood. CDR3: CASSETGDRYSYF. Written as DNA, the CDR3 is TGTGCCAGCAGTGAGACAGGGGACCGATACTCGTACTTC.